The present entry profiles one T cell receptor beta chain with its context. Its antigen is not known. The data derive from a study of cytomegalovirus exposure and HLA in healthy donors. Overall study: It was reported in a later analysis that the same platform had been used for the 120 or so validation repertoires as for the roughly 670 first-cohort repertoires. Study-wide findings and caveats: Cytomegalovirus-associated TCR beta chains were listed, numbering more than 150. Subsequent analysis showed first-cohort TCR clusters tending to co-occur in around 130 validation repertoires.

Libraries were prepared by immunoSEQ multiplex PCR; TCRdb keeps only in-frame clonotypes and omits some of them. The sample includes about 130,000 clones, roughly 86% of them seen just once. Per germline, CDR1 LNHNV and CDR2 YYDKDF (reference sequence). Trimming cost V 0 bases and J 5 bases, with 10 bases left between them. The CDR3 consists of 14 residues. Donors came from a validation cohort of 95 to 150 subjects, distinct from the first 666-subject cohort. The source is a man between 25 and 39 years old in good health and CMV-seronegative. The specimen sequenced was PBMCs. V gene TRBV15 combines with J gene TRBJ1-1, with D maybe TRBD1 (5 bases). DNA of the CDR3: TGTGCCACCAGCAGAGAAAGGGGAGGGACTGAAGCTTTCTTT. It encodes CATSRERGGTEAFF. The full variable domain, its missing parts supplied by reference TRBV15 and TRBJ1-1, is DAMVIQNPRYQVTQFGKPVTLSCSQTLNHNVMYWYQQKSSQAPKLLFHYYDKDFNNEADTPDNFQSRRPNTSFCFLDIRSPGLGDTAMYLCATSRERGGTEAFFGQGTRLTVV.